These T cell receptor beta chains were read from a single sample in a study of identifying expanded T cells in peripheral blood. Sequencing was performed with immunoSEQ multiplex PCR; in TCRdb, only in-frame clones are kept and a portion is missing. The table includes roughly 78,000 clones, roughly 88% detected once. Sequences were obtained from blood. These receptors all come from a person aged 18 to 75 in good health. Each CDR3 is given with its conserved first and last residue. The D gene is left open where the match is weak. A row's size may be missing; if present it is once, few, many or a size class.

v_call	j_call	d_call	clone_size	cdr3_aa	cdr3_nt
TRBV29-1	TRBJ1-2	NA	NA	CSVEISRGLGYTF	TGCAGCGTTGAAATAAGTAGGGGCCTCGGCTACACCTTC
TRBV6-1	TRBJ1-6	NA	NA	CASSEWSGITNSPLHF	TGTGCCAGCAGTGAATGGAGCGGGATCACCAATTCACCCCTCCACTTT
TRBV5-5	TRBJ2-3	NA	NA	CASSFPGRTDTQYF	TGTGCCAGCAGCTTCCCGGGGCGGACAGATACGCAGTATTTT
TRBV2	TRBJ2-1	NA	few	CASSEGGNQQFF	TGTGCCAGCAGTGAAGGGGGGAACCAGCAGTTCTTC
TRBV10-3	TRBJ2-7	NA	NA	CAISSKGSVYEQYF	TGTGCCATCAGTAGCAAGGGTTCCGTCTACGAGCAGTACTTC
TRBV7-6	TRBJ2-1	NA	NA	CASSLYDTQFF	TGTGCCAGCAGCTTATACGACACCCAGTTCTTC
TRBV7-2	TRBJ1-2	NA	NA	CASSLNDRLYGYTF	TGTGCCAGCAGCTTAAACGACCGACTCTATGGCTACACCTTC
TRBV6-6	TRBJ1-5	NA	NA	CASSYLGSGNNQPQHF	TGTGCCAGCAGTTACCTTGGATCGGGGAACAATCAGCCCCAGCATTTT
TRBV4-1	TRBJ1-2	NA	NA	CASSQEATDNYGYTF	TGCGCCAGCAGCCAAGAGGCGACGGATAACTATGGCTACACCTTC
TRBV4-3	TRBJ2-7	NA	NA	CASSPVSSGTGVEQYF	TGCGCCAGCAGCCCTGTGTCATCTGGGACGGGTGTCGAGCAGTACTTC
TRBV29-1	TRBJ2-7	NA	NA	CSVALGGYEQYF	TGCAGCGTTGCCCTCGGGGGTTACGAGCAGTACTTC
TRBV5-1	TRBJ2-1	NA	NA	CASRPTTYNEQFF	TGCGCCAGCAGGCCGACAACTTACAATGAGCAGTTCTTC
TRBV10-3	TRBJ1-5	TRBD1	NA	CATKDRGFEPQHF	TGTGCCACCAAGGACAGGGGGTTTGAGCCCCAGCATTTT
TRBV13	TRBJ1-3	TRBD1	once	CASSATGVSGNTIYF	TGTGCCAGCAGCGCGACAGGGGTCTCCGGAAACACCATATATTTT
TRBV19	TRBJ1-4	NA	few	CASQRGTGEKLFF	TGTGCCAGCCAACGCGGGACTGGTGAAAAACTGTTTTTT
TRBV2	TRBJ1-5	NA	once	CASNWGLNQPQHF	TGTGCCAGTAATTGGGGTCTCAATCAGCCCCAGCATTTT
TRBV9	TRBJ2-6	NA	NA	CASSVDPPGPSSGANVLTF	TGTGCCAGCAGCGTAGACCCCCCGGGACCTAGCTCTGGGGCCAACGTCCTGACTTTC
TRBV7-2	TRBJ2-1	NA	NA	CASSLVNEQFF	TGTGCCAGCAGCTTAGTAAATGAGCAGTTCTTC
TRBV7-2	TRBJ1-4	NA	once	CASSLVVGGAREKLFF	TGTGCCAGCAGCTTAGTGGTTGGGGGGGCTCGGGAAAAACTGTTTTTT
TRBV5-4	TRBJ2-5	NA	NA	CASSLQFQETQYF	TGTGCCAGCAGCTTGCAGTTCCAAGAGACCCAGTACTTC
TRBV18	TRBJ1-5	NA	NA	CASSPAGVGNQPQHF	TGTGCCAGCTCACCGGCGGGGGTGGGGAATCAGCCCCAGCATTTT
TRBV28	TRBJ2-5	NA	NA	CASRPGGQETQYF	TGTGCCAGCAGGCCCGGGGGTCAAGAGACCCAGTACTTC
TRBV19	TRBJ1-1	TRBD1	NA	CASSRYRQGSSYTEAFF	TGTGCCAGTAGCCGATATCGACAGGGGAGTTCGTACACTGAAGCTTTCTTT
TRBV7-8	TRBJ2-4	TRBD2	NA	CASSLADTRGSSGRLAKNIQYF	TGTGCCAGCAGCCTCGCTGATACCCGCGGGTCTAGCGGAAGACTAGCCAAAAACATTCAGTACTTC
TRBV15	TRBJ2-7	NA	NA	CATSRSDLSQQYF	TGTGCCACCAGCAGATCGGACCTATCCCAGCAGTACTTC
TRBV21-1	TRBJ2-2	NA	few	CASSHSGELFF	TGTGCCAGCAGCCATTCCGGGGAGCTGTTTTTT
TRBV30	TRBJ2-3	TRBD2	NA	CAWSVGRDTQYF	TGTGCCTGGAGTGTCGGGAGGGATACGCAGTATTTT
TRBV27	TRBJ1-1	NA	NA	CASSFSGTTTEAFF	TGTGCCAGCAGTTTCTCCGGGACAACGACTGAAGCTTTCTTT
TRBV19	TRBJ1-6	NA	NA	CASSIGEMTPLHF	TGTGCCAGTAGTATTGGGGAAATGACACCCCTCCACTTT
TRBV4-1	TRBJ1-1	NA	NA	CASSQDPITEAFF	TGCGCCAGCAGCCAAGACCCGATAACTGAAGCTTTCTTT
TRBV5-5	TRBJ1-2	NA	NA	CASSLFDRTNYGYTF	TGTGCCAGCAGCTTGTTTGACCGAACTAACTATGGCTACACCTTC
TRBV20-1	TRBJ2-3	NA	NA	CSAGTDTQYF	TGCAGTGCGGGCACAGATACGCAGTATTTT
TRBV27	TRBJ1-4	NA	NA	CASSDTGFLALGEKLFF	TGTGCCAGCAGTGATACAGGGTTCTTGGCTCTGGGGGAAAAACTGTTTTTT
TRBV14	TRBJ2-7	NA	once	CASSPPYLGQYF	TGTGCCAGCAGCCCCCCCTATCTTGGGCAGTACTTC
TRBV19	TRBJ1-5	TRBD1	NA	CASKDRGGQPQHF	TGTGCCAGCAAGGACAGGGGTGGTCAGCCCCAGCATTTT
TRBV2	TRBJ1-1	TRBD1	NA	CASRAGTANTEAFF	TGTGCCAGCAGGGCCGGGACAGCAAACACTGAAGCTTTCTTT